This TCR beta chain was retrieved from a study of shared clonotypes between healthy human individuals. Assay used: immunoSEQ multiplex PCR; TCRdb lists only in-frame clones, some missing. The sample holds some 500,000 clones, around three quarters seen once. The V gene's germline CDR1 is SGHRS and CDR2 YFSETQ. There are 14 residues in the CDR3. The germline V and J ends were trimmed by 3 bases and 0 bases, with 10 bases remaining between them. The source of this sequence is a woman aged 40 to 50 in good health. Some clones in this sample may be carry-over from other donors' samples. The sequencing sample was made of PBMCs. This sequence joins TRBV5-1 and TRBJ2-7; tentatively, D is TRBD1 (6 bases). CDR3 coding DNA: TGCGCCAGCAGCTCCTTGGACAGCTCCTACGAGCAGTACTTC. It encodes CASSSLDSSYEQYF.